These T cell receptor beta chains were read from a single sample in a study of OX40 agonist ivuxolimab in advanced cancers. Assay: immunoSEQ multiplex PCR; the TCRdb copy retains only in-frame clones and omits some. The sample carries 28,000 or so clones, around four fifths recorded once. This specimen was CD4+ or CD8+ T cells sorted from blood, taken in a trial of the OX40 agonist ivuxolimab. All receptors come from an adult with an advanced solid tumor such as melanoma, head and neck, liver or kidney cancer. Each CDR3 is given with its conserved first and last residue. A D gene is named only where the DNA matches it firmly. Not every row has a clone size; where given, it reads once, few, many or a size class.

once	TRBJ2-6	NA	TRBV5-1	CASSPAGAGANVLTF	TGCGCCAGCAGCCCCGCAGGGGCTGGGGCCAACGTCCTGACTTTC
NA	TRBJ2-1	NA	TRBV13	CASSPFREQFF	TGTGCCAGCAGTCCCTTTCGTGAGCAGTTCTTC
NA	TRBJ1-1	TRBD1	TRBV7-3	CASSLKGGRGTEAFF	TGTGCCAGCAGCTTAAAAGGGGGCAGGGGAACTGAAGCTTTCTTT
NA	TRBJ2-3	NA	TRBV2	CASPRRRTALTDTQYF	TGTGCCAGCCCAAGGCGGAGGACTGCTCTCACAGATACGCAGTATTTT
NA	TRBJ1-2	NA	TRBV6-8	CASSYGWDGYTF	TGTGCCAGCAGTTACGGATGGGATGGCTACACCTTC
NA	TRBJ2-7	TRBD2	TRBV7-8	CASTPGTSSYEQYF	TGTGCCAGCACCCCCGGGACTAGCTCCTACGAGCAGTACTTC
few	TRBJ2-3	TRBD1	TRBV6-4	CASSETGPTDTQYF	TGTGCCAGCAGTGAGACAGGGCCCACAGATACGCAGTATTTT
NA	TRBJ2-7	TRBD2	TRBV11-3	CASSLALAGAEQYF	TGTGCCAGCAGCTTAGCACTAGCGGGGGCCGAGCAGTACTTC
NA	TRBJ1-1	TRBD1	TRBV2	CASRDGQGLNTEAFF	TGTGCCAGCAGGGATGGACAGGGATTGAACACTGAAGCTTTCTTT
NA	TRBJ2-4	NA	TRBV19	CASSPPIWGTAKNIQYF	TGTGCCAGTAGCCCCCCAATATGGGGGACGGCCAAAAACATTCAGTACTTC
NA	TRBJ2-3	NA	TRBV7-9	CASSSEGPPTDTQYF	TGTGCCAGCAGCTCCGAGGGGCCCCCCACAGATACGCAGTATTTT
NA	TRBJ2-7	TRBD1	TRBV27	CASSPVTGGFYEQYF	TGTGCCAGCAGCCCAGTGACAGGGGGATTCTACGAGCAGTACTTC
few	TRBJ1-2	NA	TRBV6-1	CASRRGGGPYGYTF	TGTGCCAGCAGGCGGGGCGGAGGTCCCTATGGCTACACCTTC
NA	TRBJ1-3	TRBD1	TRBV29-1	CSVETGERGNTIYF	TGCAGCGTTGAAACAGGGGAACGAGGAAACACCATATATTTT
NA	TRBJ1-2	NA	TRBV7-2	CASSLGGPPGAF	TGTGCCAGCAGCTTAGGAGGGCCACCGGGGGCCTTC
NA	TRBJ1-1	NA	TRBV2	CASMSGWTEAFF	TGTGCCAGCATGTCAGGGTGGACTGAAGCTTTCTTT
NA	TRBJ2-7	NA	TRBV18	CASSPRLYEQYF	TGTGCCAGCTCACCACGACTCTACGAGCAGTACTTC
NA	TRBJ2-7	NA	TRBV4-1	CASSQETGQAREQYF	TGCGCCAGCAGCCAAGAGACCGGACAAGCCCGCGAGCAGTACTTC
NA	TRBJ2-5	TRBD2	TRBV4-3	CASSQDGESGGAAETQYF	TGCGCCAGCAGCCAAGATGGGGAAAGCGGGGGGGCGGCGGAGACCCAGTACTTC
NA	TRBJ1-2	NA	TRBV7-2	CASSRTTNPAYYGYTF	TGTGCCAGCAGCCGGACAACCAACCCCGCTTACTATGGCTACACCTTC